The entry below gives a single T cell receptor beta chain sequence along with its context. Its antigen remains unidentified. Base-call qualities are not available, and no considerably larger clone is one nucleotide away. These data come from a study of T cells in Graves' hyperthyroidism and ophthalmopathy (dated by TCRdb to between 2018 and 2021). General notes on the study: Peripheral blood samples were taken at initial diagnosis, before any treatment was given. The 80 to 100 discovery patients were randomly divided into training and test sets at a 7:3 ratio. Thyroid tissue and blood T-cell repertoires from six Graves' hyperthyroidism patients were also compared in the study. Following sampling, methimazole starting at 30 mg daily was given to hyperthyroidism patients, and high-dose intravenous methylprednisolone was given to ophthalmopathy patients. A discovery cohort of around 100 patients, about 40 with Graves' ophthalmopathy and about 60 with stable Graves' hyperthyroidism, was used to find distinguishing TCR V-J signatures. According to the paper, TCR Vbeta CDR3 sequencing was carried out on 135 peripheral blood samples, which came from fewer than 50 ophthalmopathy, 75 to 80 hyperthyroidism and around 17 progressor patients. Whether ophthalmopathy could be predicted prospectively was tested in an independent validation cohort made up of under 20 hyperthyroidism patients plus 17 patients who later progressed to ophthalmopathy.

Stable Graves' hyperthyroidism was defined as the absence of progression to ophthalmopathy over 18 months of follow-up. Hyperthyroidism patients were newly diagnosed, had a disease duration of under 2 months, and were aged 18 to 65 years. Any patient with an uncontrolled infection, another autoimmune disease, pregnancy or lactation was excluded. Diagnoses were established on the basis of clinical symptoms, serum thyroxine and TRAb, thyroid ultrasound, and orbital computed tomography. Ficoll-Paque density gradient centrifugation was used to isolate PBMCs from around 10 ml of fresh peripheral blood. Total RNA was extracted with Trizol reagent, and quality was checked on an Agilent 2100 Bioanalyzer. Amplification of TCR beta CDR3 regions was carried out from RNA transcripts. For the first round of RT-PCR on the TCR CDR3, the HTBI primer set was used together with the Qiagen OneStep RT-PCR kit. A second multiplex PCR round built the libraries, followed by size selection and purification. The libraries were sequenced on an Illumina HiSeq2000 using paired-end 100 bp reads. In the source study's methods: SOAPnuke was used to process the raw data, with reads discarded if the reads contained adapters or uncalled bases, had a mean Phred below 15, or lacked an exact constant-primer or identifier match. High-quality paired reads were merged using COPE v1.2.5, and each unique nucleotide sequence was defined as a clonotype. MiTCR v1.1 was used to align clonotypes to the IMGT TRBV, TRBD and TRBJ reference segments. Analysis was restricted to V-J combinations with a frequency above 0.0001, which covered approximately 99% of repertoires. The TCS score was defined as the ratio of F50 (clonal expansion) to E x V (chaos), calculated using BLOSUM62-based TCRdist between CDR3 peptides within each V-J. Welch's t-statistics and random forest reduced roughly 540 V-J features to 13, which were used in a naive Bayes classifier (R e1071). Starting from the raw public reads, TCRdb applied fastp trimming at Q25, assembled clones with MiXCR and retained in-frame beta chains. Rows are combined by CDR3 protein, so each entry shows the most common genes and DNA. Here the V and J calls rest on TCRdb's processing, not on the authors' analysis. A total of around 99,000 distinct CDR3 sequences appear in this sample, roughly 15% of them only once. The ten top clones hold 35% to 50% of the sample.

From its cysteine to its phenylalanine, the CDR3 spans 12 amino acids. Only CDR3 DNA remains: 36 bases, in frame from the first base. V drops 4 bases and J drops 10 bases, leaving 13 bases in between. CDR1 and CDR2 were assigned from the germline V gene (reference sequence) as LGHDT and YNNKEL. Results the study describes overall, beyond this receptor: Most expanded thyroid clonotypes (frequency above 0.001) were also detected in blood, a finding suggesting that blood repertoires may reflect thyroid immune responses. A 13 V-J signature model separated ophthalmopathy from stable hyperthyroidism, with roughly 88% sensitivity and 81.08% specificity in cross-validation and 80%/75% in testing. No statistical method was used to set the sample size in advance, and investigators knew the group allocation. In validation, the model predicted progression to ophthalmopathy with roughly 66% sensitivity and approximately 74% specificity, a median of roughly seven months before onset.

This clonotype was obtained from a woman aged 45-65 years with Graves' hyperthyroidism. Sequencing was performed on blood. The sequence joins TRBV3-1 to TRBJ1-1, and TRBD1 may be the D gene, going by 5 matching bases. The CDR3 protein: CASSPRGRGAFF. The base sequence is TGTGCCAGCAGCCCCCGGGGGAGGGGAGCTTTCTTT.